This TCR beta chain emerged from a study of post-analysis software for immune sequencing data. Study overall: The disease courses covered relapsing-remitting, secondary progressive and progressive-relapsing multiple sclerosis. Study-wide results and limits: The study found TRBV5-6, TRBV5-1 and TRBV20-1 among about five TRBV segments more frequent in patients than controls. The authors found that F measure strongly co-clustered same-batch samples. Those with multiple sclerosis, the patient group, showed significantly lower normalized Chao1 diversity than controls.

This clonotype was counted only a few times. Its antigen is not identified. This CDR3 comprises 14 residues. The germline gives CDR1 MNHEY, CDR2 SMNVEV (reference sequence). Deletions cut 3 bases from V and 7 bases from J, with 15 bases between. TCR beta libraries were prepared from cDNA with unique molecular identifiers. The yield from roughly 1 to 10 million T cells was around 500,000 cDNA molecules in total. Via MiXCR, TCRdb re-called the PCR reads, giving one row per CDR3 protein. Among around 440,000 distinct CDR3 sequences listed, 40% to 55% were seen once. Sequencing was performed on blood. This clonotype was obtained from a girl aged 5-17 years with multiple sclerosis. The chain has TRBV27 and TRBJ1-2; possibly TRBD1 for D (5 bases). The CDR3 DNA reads TGTGCCAGCAGTTTTAGGGCAGGGAATGGTGGCTACACCTTC. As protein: CASSFRAGNGGYTF.